These 29 T cell receptor beta chains were all obtained from the same sample, sequenced in a study of CD8 T cells in ankylosing spondylitis. TCRdb called the 5' RACE reads again in MiXCR, with one record for every CDR3 protein. Here the sample spans 350,000 to 400,000 distinct CDR3 sequences, 20% being singletons. Specimen: blood, either unsorted or a sorted T cell fraction (not recorded which). The receptors derive from a male donor with ankylosing spondylitis or in good health (not recorded which).

This clonotype was observed a handful of times. In DNA form, the CDR3 reads TGTGCCAGCAGCTTACTAGCGTTCGTCTCAGATACGCAGTATTTT. This codes for CASSLLAFVSDTQYF. The chain links TRBV7-6 to TRBJ2-3, with a weak D call TRBD2 (6 bases). The CDR3 contains 15 residues. Deletions cut 2 bases from V and 4 bases from J, with 13 bases between. Germline-derived CDR1 and CDR2 are SGHVS and FNYEAQ.

This clonotype was seen more than once but under ten times. The J gene is TRBJ2-5, the V gene TRBV5-5, with D unclear. This CDR3 is built from 13 residues. Germline CDR1 reads SGHKS; CDR2 reads YYEKEE (reference sequence). Trimming stripped 3 bases from V and 0 bases from J, with 6 bases between. The CDR3, as DNA: TGTGCCAGCAGCTGGCTGTACCAAGAGACCCAGTACTTC. Residues: CASSWLYQETQYF.

This chain connects TRBV7-8 to TRBJ2-3, with 8 nucleotides matching TRBD2. This CDR3 is built from 16 residues. Trimming at V came to 1 base and at J to 1 base, leaving 4 bases not matched to a gene. The germline CDR1 and CDR2 sequences are SGHVS and FQNEAQ. The CDR3 DNA sequence: TGTGCCAGCAGCTTAGTTTTTAGCGGGGGCACAGATACGCAGTATTTT. This sequence encodes CASSLVFSGGTDTQYF.

The chain recombines TRBV6-5 with TRBJ1-1; D might be TRBD1 (6 bases). CDR1 and CDR2 from the germline V gene are MNHEY and SVGAGI. CDR3 length equals 16 residues. Trimming cost V 0 bases and J 6 bases, with 17 bases left between them. CDR3 residues: CASSYSMSGGLPEAFF. Written as DNA, the CDR3 is TGTGCCAGCAGTTACTCGATGAGCGGGGGGCTACCTGAAGCTTTCTTT.

The chain employs TRBV19 and TRBJ2-2; D is uncertain. V shed 1 base and J shed 6 bases, with 6 bases lying between them. Germline assignment: CDR1 LNHDA and CDR2 SQIVND (reference sequence). This CDR3 is built from 13 residues. CDR3 sequence reads: CASSIGHPGELFF. As DNA, the CDR3 is TGTGCCAGTAGTATAGGACATCCCGGGGAGCTGTTTTTT.

In this sample, this clonotype turned up a few times. The chain is built from TRBV27 and TRBJ2-7, with 10 nucleotides matching TRBD1. CDR3 length: 14 residues. Trimming removed 5 bases from V and 5 bases from J; junction bases left unmatched: 6. Germline V gives CDR1 MNHEY, CDR2 SMNVEV (reference sequence). In DNA form, the CDR3 reads TGTGCCAGCAGTCTTGACAGGGGGCTGAACGAGCAGTACTTC. Translating it yields CASSLDRGLNEQYF.

This clonotype was detected a few times. This sequence joins TRBV12-3 or TRBV12-4 and TRBJ2-2; no clear D. The V end was cut by 9 bases, the J end by 4 bases, with 6 bases between. This CDR3 region has 11 residues. CDR3 loop: CASGLTGELFF. CDR3 nucleotides: TGTGCCAGTGGGCTCACCGGGGAGCTGTTTTTT.

This clonotype has just a few counts. The chain couples TRBV29-1 to TRBJ1-1; D is uncertain. V lost 3 bases and J lost 5, with 7 bases in between. The germline V gene encodes CDR1 SQVTM and CDR2 ANQGSEA. The CDR3 consists of 11 residues. The CDR3 DNA reads TGCAGCGTTGATCAGGAGACTGAAGCTTTCTTT. Encoded protein: CSVDQETEAFF. Drawing the rest from reference TRBV29-1 and TRBJ1-1, the complete variable domain is SAVISQKPSRDICQRGTSLTIQCQVDSQVTMMFWYRQQPGQSLTLIATANQGSEATYESGFVIDKFPISRPNLTFSTLTVSNMSPEDSSIYLCSVDQETEAFFGQGTRLTVV.

The chain uses TRBV5-6 and TRBJ2-7; D could derive from TRBD1 or TRBD2 (5 bases each). Germline assignment: CDR1 SGHDT and CDR2 YYEEEE. V lost 1 base, J lost 7 bases, and 18 bases lay in between. The CDR3 is made up of 15 amino acids. CDR3 nucleotide sequence: TGTGCCAGCAGCTTGTTGGGACCAAAGAGGGGTGAGCAGTACTTC. Translated: CASSLLGPKRGEQYF.

This clonotype has a handful of counts. V and J are TRBV20-1 and TRBJ2-7; 11 nucleotides match TRBD2. V was pared by 3 bases and J by 3 bases, with 4 bases of the junction left unmatched. The length of the CDR3 is 14 residues. CDR1 DFQATT and CDR2 SNEGSKA come from the germline V gene (reference sequence). Written as DNA, the CDR3 is TGCAGTGCTAGGGGACTAGCGGATCTCTACGAGCAGTACTTC. This translates into CSARGLADLYEQYF.

Only a few counts were recorded for this clonotype. The genes are TRBV20-1 and TRBJ2-3; D possibly corresponds to TRBD1 (6 bases). The CDR3 has 15 residues. The germline V gene encodes CDR1 DFQATT and CDR2 SNEGSKA (reference sequence). V lost 3 bases to trimming and J lost 6 bases, with 19 bases between them. CDR3 in DNA: TGCAGTGCTAGCGAGGGAGACAGGAACCCCGATACGCAGTATTTT. It encodes CSASEGDRNPDTQYF.

V usage is TRBV28 and J usage is TRBJ2-5; the match to TRBD1 covers 7 bases. V lost 4 bases to trimming and J lost 5 bases; unmatched junction nucleotides: 7. The CDR3 has 14 residues. CDR1 and CDR2 from the germline V gene are MDHEN and SYDVKM. The DNA of the CDR3 is TGTGCCAGCAGTTGGCAAGGGGGCGGGGAGACCCAGTACTTC. The encoded protein is CASSWQGGGETQYF.

The count of this clonotype is one. The chain has TRBV20-1 and TRBJ2-1; TRBD2 is a possible D gene (7 bases). V was pared by 1 base and J by 5 bases, with 15 bases between. Germline V gene sequence: CDR1 DFQATT, CDR2 SNEGSKA (reference sequence). This CDR3 region has 15 residues. This CDR3 is CSARVVAGANNEQFF. The DNA for the CDR3 is TGCAGTGCTAGAGTTGTGGCGGGGGCAAACAATGAGCAGTTCTTC.

This clonotype was seen a few times. The chain carries TRBV6-2 or TRBV6-3 and TRBJ2-1; TRBD2 agrees at 9 bases. This CDR3 is 16 amino acids long. Germline CDR1 and CDR2: MNHEY and SVGEGT. V shed 2 bases, J shed 3 bases, and the junction held 5 bases outside the gene matches. The CDR3 region is CASSYPSGDYYNEQFF. CDR3 nucleotide sequence: TGTGCCAGCAGTTACCCTAGCGGGGACTACTACAATGAGCAGTTCTTC.

The chain employs TRBV6-1 and TRBJ1-1; 7 bases are shared with TRBD1. Losses at the gene ends were 7 bases for V and 4 bases for J; bases not matched to a gene: 9. The CDR3 spans 14 residues. Germline lookup yields CDR1 MNHNS and CDR2 SASEGT. CDR3 bases: TGTGCCAGCAAACTAACAGGGGTGGGCACTGAAGCTTTCTTT. It is translated as CASKLTGVGTEAFF.

The V gene is TRBV29-1, the J gene TRBJ1-1; no definite D call. The CDR3 consists of 13 residues. Germline CDR1 is SQVTM and CDR2 is ANQGSEA. The ends were cut back, 0 bases at V and 1 base at J, with 6 bases in the middle. CDR3 nucleotides: TGCAGCGTTGAAGACAGAAAGAACACTGAAGCTTTCTTT. Translation: CSVEDRKNTEAFF.

A few counts support this clonotype. The rearrangement joins TRBV7-9 to TRBJ2-1; TRBD2 agrees at 7 bases. CDR1 is SEHNR and CDR2 is FQNEAQ in the germline V gene (reference sequence). J was trimmed by 7 bases and V by 10 bases; bases with no gene match: 10. The CDR3 runs 13 residues. The CDR3 sequence is CANRGDPWNEQFF. The DNA for the CDR3 is TGTGCCAACCGGGGGGACCCTTGGAATGAGCAGTTCTTC. The variable domain in full, with the rest retrieved from reference TRBV7-9 and TRBJ2-1, is DTGVSQNPRHKITKRGQNVTFRCDPISEHNRLYWYRQTLGQGPEFLTYFQNEAQLEKSRLLSDRFSAERPKGSFSTLEIQRTEQGDSAMYLCANRGDPWNEQFFGPGTRLTVL.

The chain has TRBV14 and TRBJ2-3; the D is unclear. V was trimmed by 5 bases and J by 2 bases, leaving 17 bases between them. Germline V gene sequence: CDR1 SGHDN, CDR2 FVKESK. The CDR3 loop spans 16 amino acids. As DNA, the CDR3 is TGTGCCAGCAGCTCAACCTTCCGGTCGAACACAGATACGCAGTATTTT. It encodes CASSSTFRSNTDTQYF.

This clonotype was detected only a few times. J is TRBJ2-6 and V is TRBV7-9; D is perhaps TRBD2 (6 bases). V lost 5 bases and J lost 10, with 15 bases in between. CDR3 length: 14 amino acids. In germline, CDR1 is SEHNR, CDR2 FQNEAQ (reference sequence). CDR3 sequence: CASSPRDFPNVLTF. In DNA, the CDR3 is TGTGCCAGCAGCCCCCGGGACTTCCCGAACGTCCTGACTTTC.

The chain uses TRBV12-3 or TRBV12-4 and TRBJ2-3; 10 bases map to TRBD2. This CDR3 is built from 15 residues. J gave up 3 bases and V 6 bases, and 6 bases lay outside the gene matches. For the CDR3, the DNA is TGTGCCAGCAGCCCGACTAGCGGGTGGACAGATACGCAGTATTTT. Amino acids: CASSPTSGWTDTQYF.

This clonotype was observed a handful of times. The rearrangement links TRBV10-2 to TRBJ2-7; maybe TRBD1 (6 bases). CDR3 size: 14 residues. V was shortened by 6 bases and J by 1 base, with 13 bases between the two germline ends. The germline V gene encodes CDR1 WSHSY and CDR2 SAAADI. The CDR3 DNA sequence: TGCGCCAGCAGAGACGAAGGACAGTCCTACGAGCAGTACTTC. It specifies CASRDEGQSYEQYF.

The CDR3 region has the DNA TGTGCCAGCAGTTCTCCCCGGACAGGCTTGCACGAGCAGTACTTC. Its translation: CASSSPRTGLHEQYF. The rearrangement uses TRBV12-3 or TRBV12-4 and TRBJ2-7, with 7 nucleotides matching TRBD1. With V trimmed by 4 bases and J by 5 bases, 11 bases remained unmatched. This CDR3 spans 15 amino acids.

This sequence joins TRBV4-2 and TRBJ2-7; D unclear. Trimming stripped 5 bases from V and 7 bases from J, with 12 bases between. Germline assignment: CDR1 LGHNA and CDR2 YNFKEQ. CDR3 size: 12 residues. The CDR3 spells CASSNSVGEQYF. Written as DNA, the CDR3 is TGTGCCAGCAGCAACTCGGTCGGGGAGCAGTACTTC.

V and J are TRBV7-2 and TRBJ2-7, with unresolved D. Germline V gene sequence: CDR1 SGHTA, CDR2 FQGNSA. Trimming removed 3 bases from V and 5 bases from J, with 8 bases in between. CDR3 size: 12 residues. The CDR3 region is CASSFGAHEQYF. The CDR3 nucleotides read TGTGCCAGCAGCTTCGGTGCCCACGAGCAGTACTTC. The variable domain in full, completed from reference TRBV7-2 and TRBJ2-7, reads GAGVSQSPSNKVTEKGKDVELRCDPISGHTALYWYRQSLGQGLEFLIYFQGNSAPDKSGLPSDRFSAERTGGSVSTLTIQRTQQEDSAVYLCASSFGAHEQYFGPGTRLTVT.

The rearrangement links TRBV9 to TRBJ2-3; 9 nucleotides align to TRBD1. The CDR3 consists of 14 residues. Germline V CDR1 and CDR2: SGDLS, YYNGEE. V lost 4 bases to trimming and J lost 10 bases; unmatched junction nucleotides: 10. The CDR3 bases are TGTGCCAGCAGCACCGGGACAGGGCACAGCCCGCAGTATTTT. Its translation is CASSTGTGHSPQYF. The full variable domain, in which reference TRBV9 and TRBJ2-3 provide the parts outside the CDR3, is DSGVTQTPKHLITATGQRVTLRCSPRSGDLSVYWYQQSLDQGLQFLIQYYNGEERAKGNILERFSAQQFPDLHSELNLSSLELGDSALYFCASSTGTGHSPQYFGPGTRLTVL.

A few counts support this clonotype. The chain combines TRBV20-1 with TRBJ2-7; D perhaps matches TRBD2 (6 bases). Trimming pared 6 bases from V and 4 bases from J, leaving 22 bases between. The CDR3 extends over 15 amino acids. Per the germline V gene, CDR1 is DFQATT and CDR2 is SNEGSKA (reference sequence). CDR3 nucleotides: TGCAGTGCAGCCCCGATGATAGGGGCGGGGTACGAGCAGTACTTC. Encoded protein: CSAAPMIGAGYEQYF.

This chain links TRBV20-1 with TRBJ2-7; D is possibly TRBD2 (6 bases). This CDR3 is built from 13 residues. Germline values: CDR1 DFQATT, CDR2 SNEGSKA (reference sequence). V lost 3 bases, J lost 0 bases, and 9 bases lay in between. Here the CDR3 DNA reads TGCAGTGCTAGGCGGGGCAGCTCCTACGAGCAGTACTTC. The encoded protein is CSARRGSSYEQYF.

The chain is built from TRBV4-1 and TRBJ2-1; 10 nucleotides agree with TRBD2. The CDR3 covers 16 residues. The germline CDR1 and CDR2 sequences are MGHRA and YSYEKL. Trimming cost V 0 bases and J 5 bases; bases outside gene matches: 4. The CDR3 is CASSQDRSGGNNEQFF. The CDR3 bases are TGCGCCAGCAGCCAAGATCGTAGCGGGGGGAACAATGAGCAGTTCTTC.

This clonotype has more than one count but fewer than ten. The V call is TRBV29-1, the J call TRBJ2-2; no definite D call. CDR3 length equals 12 residues. Germline-derived CDR1 and CDR2 are SQVTM and ANQGSEA. With 0 bases removed from V and 7 bases from J, the gap between germline ends came to 6 bases. This CDR3 reads CSVEDRSGELFF. The CDR3 coding sequence is TGCAGCGTTGAAGATAGGAGCGGGGAGCTGTTTTTT.